One and the same sample provided the 13 T cell receptor beta chains below, sequenced in a study of T cells in Graves' hyperthyroidism and ophthalmopathy. RNA transcripts gave rise to amplified TCR beta CDR3 regions. Primed by the HTBI set, a first-round RT-PCR was run on the TCR CDR3. From the multiplex PCR reads, TCRdb called clonotypes with MiXCR, one entry per CDR3 protein. The sample has about 410,000 distinct CDR3 sequences, about 14% seen once; the top ten hold about 19%. Material for sequencing was blood. Receptor source: a woman aged 25 to 45 with Graves' ophthalmopathy.

This clonotype was detected ten times or more. The V and J genes are TRBV18 and TRBJ2-1; weak D call: TRBD2 (6 bases). The germline CDR1 and CDR2 sequences are KGHSH and LQKENI. The CDR3 loop spans 17 amino acids. Trimming took 3 bases from V and 5 from J, leaving 20 bases between them. CDR3 DNA sequence: TGTGCCAGCTCACCTTCCCAGGTGGGGGGTGGCCACAATGAGCAGTTCTTC. Protein: CASSPSQVGGGHNEQFF.

The sample holds many counts of this clonotype. The chain carries TRBV13 and TRBJ1-5; 9 nucleotides line up with TRBD1. Trimming took 3 bases from V and 5 from J; bases not matched to a gene: 5. Germline V lookup: CDR1 PRHDT, CDR2 FYEKMQ (reference sequence). CDR3 length equals 15 residues. Here the CDR3 DNA reads TGTGCCAGCAGCTTGAAGACAGGGGGACATCAGCCCCAGCATTTT. Residues: CASSLKTGGHQPQHF.

Ten or more counts support this clonotype. The chain recombines TRBV18 with TRBJ2-3; possibly TRBD1 for D (6 bases). There are 14 residues in the CDR3. Germline assignment: CDR1 KGHSH and CDR2 LQKENI. V lost 3 bases, J lost 2 bases, and 9 bases lay in between. The CDR3: CASSPRQVTDTQYF. The CDR3 DNA reads as TGTGCCAGCTCACCGAGACAGGTCACAGATACGCAGTATTTT.

This clonotype appeared many times. The rearrangement links TRBV20-1 to TRBJ2-3; perhaps TRBD2 as D (5 bases). Between the trimmed V and J ends, which lost 6 bases and 6 bases, there was a span of 13 bases. CDR1 DFQATT and CDR2 SNEGSKA come from the germline V gene (reference sequence). There are 12 residues in the CDR3. CDR3 coding DNA: TGCAGTGCCGGACTTGATGAGGATACGCAGTATTTT. It yields the protein CSAGLDEDTQYF.

Ten or more counts support this clonotype. This chain connects TRBV12-3 or TRBV12-4 to TRBJ1-2; a weak D match, TRBD1 (5 bases). The CDR3 is 14 amino acids. Trimming cost V 1 base and J 7 bases, with 13 bases left between them. In nucleotides, the CDR3 is TGTGCCAGCAGTTTAGGGGGCTCAACTATTGGCTACACCTTC. The encoded protein is CASSLGGSTIGYTF.

This rearrangement joins TRBV5-6 to TRBJ1-1; weak D call: TRBD1 (5 bases). Deletions cut 3 bases from V and 0 bases from J, with 12 bases between. The CDR3 has 15 residues. CDR1 is SGHDT and CDR2 is YYEEEE in the germline V gene. CDR3 protein: CASSWGPTMNTEAFF. For the CDR3, the DNA is TGTGCCAGCAGCTGGGGACCAACGATGAACACTGAAGCTTTCTTT.

This clonotype was observed many times. This sequence joins TRBV4-2 and TRBJ1-2; tentatively, D is TRBD1 (6 bases). Germline V gene lookup returns CDR1 LGHNA and CDR2 YNFKEQ. Trimming took off 2 bases at V and 7 bases at J, with 14 bases between the two ends. CDR3 length: 14 residues. The CDR3 DNA reads TGTGCCAGCAGCCAAACCACAGGGCTGGGTGGCTACACCTTC. Translation: CASSQTTGLGGYTF.

There are many counts of this clonotype. The rearrangement links TRBV11-3 to TRBJ2-7; no firm D call. CDR1 SGHNT and CDR2 YENEEA come from the germline V gene. The V gene lost 3 bases and the J gene lost 3 bases, with 9 bases spanning the gap. The CDR3 consists of 13 residues. CDR3 sequence (DNA): TGTGCCAGCAGCTTCCCAGATAGCTACGAGCAGTACTTC. This translates into CASSFPDSYEQYF. The variable domain in full, with the rest retrieved from reference TRBV11-3 and TRBJ2-7, is EAGVVQSPRYKIIEKKQPVAFWCNPISGHNTLYWYLQNLGQGPELLIRYENEEAVDDSQLPKDRFSAERLKGVDSTLKIQPAELGDSAVYLCASSFPDSYEQYFGPGTRLTVT.

The chain couples TRBV9 to TRBJ1-1, with D possibly matching TRBD1 (6 bases). In germline, CDR1 is SGDLS, CDR2 YYNGEE. This CDR3 is built from 12 residues. Trimming took 4 bases from V and 9 from J, leaving 13 bases between them. The CDR3 nucleotides read TGTGCCAGCAGCCCGGTGGGGGGCAAAGCTTTCTTT. This gives the protein CASSPVGGKAFF.

This clonotype was seen at least ten times. The genes are TRBV2 and TRBJ1-6; D perhaps matches TRBD1 (6 bases). Germline-derived CDR1 and CDR2 are SNHLY and FYNNEI. The CDR3 sequence is 16 residues long. Between the trimmed V and J ends, which lost 8 bases and 8 bases, there was a span of 22 bases. The CDR3 sequence: CASFKGHRDTDSPLHF. The CDR3 DNA is TGTGCCAGCTTCAAAGGACACCGGGACACAGATTCACCCCTCCACTTT.

Concerning this clonotype itself: A much larger clone is a single base away; this may be a read error. V and J are TRBV30 and TRBJ2-7; D not certain. Germline CDR1 is GTSNPN and CDR2 is SVGIG (reference sequence). This CDR3 comprises 11 residues. The germline V and J ends were trimmed by 2 bases and 6 bases, with 8 bases remaining between them. CDR3: CAWSQACEQYF. In nucleotides, the CDR3 is TGTGCCTGGAGTCAAGCCTGCGAGCAGTACTTC.

This clonotype was picked up many times. The chain links TRBV20-1 to TRBJ1-5, with 9 bases that match TRBD1. The V and J ends lost 3 bases and 11 bases, in that order; junction bases with no gene match: 14. CDR1 is DFQATT and CDR2 is SNEGSKA in the germline V gene (reference sequence). This CDR3 is built from 15 residues. The CDR3 sequence: CSASPNFGTGRTQHF. In DNA, the CDR3 is TGCAGTGCTAGCCCGAACTTTGGGACAGGGAGGACCCAGCATTTT.

This clonotype was seen ten or more times. The rearrangement uses TRBV7-9 and TRBJ2-7; D unclear. The V gene lost 4 bases and the J gene lost 10 bases, with 17 bases spanning the gap. The CDR3 spans 13 residues. CDR1 and CDR2 (germline): SEHNR, FQNEAQ (reference sequence). This CDR3 is CASSSSPGQEQYF. DNA for the CDR3: TGTGCCAGCAGCTCCTCCCCTGGCCAGGAACAGTACTTC.